One sample yielded the 8 T cell receptor beta chains listed below, sequenced in a study of breast tumors, draining lymph nodes, adjacent tissues. TCRdb itself ran the multiplex PCR reads through MiXCR, one entry per CDR3 protein. The data hold roughly 260,000 distinct CDR3 sequences, with over 25% observed a single time. Breast cancer patients provided tissue from their axillary draining lymph nodes. The sequencing sample was made of axillary lymph node tissue. The receptors shown here come from a female donor with breast cancer. Some clones in this sample may be carry-over from other donors' samples.

This clonotype was counted ten times or more. The chain employs TRBV5-1 and TRBJ1-3; tentative D call: TRBD1 (5 bases). CDR1 SGHRS and CDR2 YFSETQ come from the germline V gene. The V gene lost 0 bases and the J gene lost 4 bases, with 8 bases spanning the gap. CDR3 size: 14 residues. The CDR3 loop is CASSLERGGNTIYF. The DNA for the CDR3 is TGCGCCAGCAGCTTGGAGAGGGGAGGAAACACCATATATTTT.

This clonotype occurred many times. The CDR3 DNA reads as TGCAGTGTACTAGCGGGAGGTACAGATACGCAGTATTTT. It codes for CSVLAGGTDTQYF. The chain couples TRBV20-1 to TRBJ2-3, with TRBD2 identical over 12 bases. Looked up from germline, CDR1 is DFQATT and CDR2 is SNEGSKA (reference sequence). The J segment lost 3 bases and the V segment lost 7 bases, leaving 2 bases of the junction unmatched. This CDR3 region has 13 residues.

This clonotype has at least ten counts. The chain recombines TRBV9 with TRBJ1-4; weak D call: TRBD1 (5 bases). Germline V CDR1 and CDR2: SGDLS, YYNGEE. This CDR3 comprises 17 residues. Trimming pared 0 bases from V and 0 bases from J, leaving 12 bases between. This chain's CDR3 is CASSVGLGGATNEKLFF. The CDR3 nucleotides are TGTGCCAGCAGCGTAGGACTGGGGGGGGCAACTAATGAAAAACTGTTTTTT.

This clonotype was picked up many times. This chain connects TRBV19 to TRBJ1-5; D is perhaps TRBD1 (5 bases). The CDR3 length is 14 residues. V lost 9 bases, J lost 7 bases, and 19 bases lay in between. Germline V gene lookup returns CDR1 LNHDA and CDR2 SQIVND (reference sequence). DNA for the CDR3: TGTGCCAGCAAAGGTCCGGGGACCGGCCAGCCCCAGCATTTT. Its translation: CASKGPGTGQPQHF.

There are many counts of this clonotype. V gene TRBV7-9 combines with J gene TRBJ2-3; 13 bases are shared with TRBD2. Looked up from germline, CDR1 is SEHNR and CDR2 is FQNEAQ (reference sequence). V was clipped by 4 bases and J by 5 bases; unmatched bases: 6. The CDR3 spans 16 residues. This CDR3 reads CASSSGTSGAVDTQYF. In DNA form, the CDR3 reads TGTGCCAGCAGCTCGGGGACTAGCGGGGCGGTAGATACGCAGTATTTT.

This clonotype was counted only a few times. The genes are TRBV28 and TRBJ2-5, with 7 bases that match TRBD1. This CDR3 has 13 amino acids. The V gene end was trimmed by 4 bases and the J gene end by 10 bases; junction bases not matched to a gene: 9. Germline V gives CDR1 MDHEN, CDR2 SYDVKM. The CDR3 loop is CASSSPGQTIQYF. The CDR3 DNA reads TGTGCCAGCAGTTCACCGGGACAGACGATCCAGTACTTC.

This clonotype was recorded at least ten times. The chain couples TRBV7-6 to TRBJ2-2; D ambiguous. V was shortened by 4 bases and J by 4 bases, with 7 bases between the two germline ends. Looked up from germline, CDR1 is SGHVS and CDR2 is FNYEAQ. This CDR3 is 13 amino acids long. CDR3 region: CASSYRGTGELFF. The CDR3 DNA reads as TGTGCCAGCAGCTACCGCGGCACCGGGGAGCTGTTTTTT.

This clonotype was seen many times. The chain is built from TRBV20-1 and TRBJ2-1; D unresolved. CDR3 size: 12 residues. Germline V gives CDR1 DFQATT, CDR2 SNEGSKA (reference sequence). Trimming pared 6 bases from V and 4 bases from J, leaving 10 bases between. CDR3 DNA sequence: TGCAGTGCCAAGGGTATTTACAATGAGCAGTTCTTC. This gives the protein CSAKGIYNEQFF.